The 23 T cell receptor beta chains presented below share a single source sample, sequenced in a study of blood T cell repertoires in COVID-19. The data were produced by immunoSEQ multiplex PCR, yet TCRdb's version contains in-frame clones alone and is incomplete. The data hold roughly 80,000 clones, with approximately 82% observed a single time. Sequencing was carried out using peripheral blood. The receptors shown here come from a human donor in a cohort sampled during active COVID-19.

The V call is TRBV2, the J call TRBJ1-5, with 9 positions matching TRBD1. CDR3 length equals 16 residues. Germline CDR1 and CDR2: SNHLY and FYNNEI. Trimming at V came to 7 bases and at J to 4 bases, leaving 11 bases not matched to a gene. The CDR3 here is CASTTGTGIFNQPQHF. CDR3 nucleotide sequence: TGTGCCAGCACCACCGGGACAGGGATTTTTAATCAGCCCCAGCATTTT.

This sequence joins TRBV10-3 and TRBJ2-7; 7 nucleotides line up with TRBD1. CDR1 is ENHRY and CDR2 is SYGVKD in the germline V gene. V dropped 4 bases and J dropped 2; count of bases not matched to a gene: 2. The CDR3 is 13 residues long. CDR3 DNA sequence: TGTGCCATCAGTGGGACAGGTACCTACGAGCAGTACTTC. Residues: CAISGTGTYEQYF.

The rearrangement joins TRBV10-3 to TRBJ1-2, with TRBD1 identical over 7 bases. V lost 7 bases and J lost 2; bases outside the gene matches: 7. The CDR3 loop spans 14 amino acids. Germline V gene lookup returns CDR1 ENHRY and CDR2 SYGVKD. The CDR3 region has the DNA TGTGCCATCACAAACCGGGACAGCAACTATGGCTACACCTTC. Amino acid sequence: CAITNRDSNYGYTF.

This chain connects TRBV30 to TRBJ2-7; a possible D gene is TRBD2 (6 bases). This CDR3 is 15 amino acids long. Germline-derived CDR1 and CDR2 are GTSNPN and SVGIG (reference sequence). The ends were cut back, 0 bases at V and 4 bases at J, with 16 bases in the middle. The DNA of the CDR3 is TGTGCCTGGAGTGTGCTCGGGAGCAGCTCGTACGAGCAGTACTTC. It translates to CAWSVLGSSSYEQYF.

The chain links TRBV28 to TRBJ1-4; D uncertain. The germline gives CDR1 MDHEN, CDR2 SYDVKM. There are 14 residues in the CDR3. The germline V and J ends were trimmed by 6 bases and 6 bases, with 14 bases remaining between them. CDR3 in amino acids: CASRPWAQDEKLFF. For the CDR3, the DNA is TGTGCCAGCAGACCCTGGGCGCAGGATGAAAAACTGTTTTTT.

The rearrangement joins TRBV18 to TRBJ2-7; 13 bases are shared with TRBD2. In germline, CDR1 is KGHSH, CDR2 LQKENI. J lost 2 bases, V lost 3 bases, and 4 bases had no gene match. The CDR3 extends over 16 amino acids. The CDR3 region has the DNA TGTGCCAGCTCACCGTGGGGGACTAGCGGGACCTACGAGCAGTACTTC. Translated: CASSPWGTSGTYEQYF.

The sample holds one count of this clone. The V and J genes are TRBV5-4 and TRBJ2-1, with D possibly matching TRBD2 (5 bases). The CDR3 length is 11 residues. Germline V gives CDR1 SGHNT, CDR2 YYREEE (reference sequence). Trimming stripped 6 bases from V and 9 bases from J, with 10 bases between. The CDR3 sequence is CASTGLGEQFF. The CDR3 nucleotides are TGTGCCAGCACCGGACTGGGTGAGCAGTTCTTC. Using reference TRBV5-4 and TRBJ2-1 for the parts outside the CDR3, the full variable domain is ETGVTQSPTHLIKTRGQQVTLRCSSQSGHNTVSWYQQALGQGPQFIFQYYREEENGRGNFPPRFSGLQFPNYSSELNVNALELDDSALYLCASTGLGEQFFGPGTRLTVL.

This chain connects TRBV3-1 (or the pseudogene TRBV3-2) to TRBJ1-2; possibly TRBD1 for D (6 bases). This CDR3 region has 13 residues. Germline V gene sequence: CDR1 LGHDT, CDR2 YNNKEL (reference sequence). Trimming stripped 3 bases from V and 8 bases from J, with 13 bases between. CDR3 sequence (DNA): TGTGCCAGCAGCCATCCCCAGGGGATCGGCTACACCTTC. Protein sequence: CASSHPQGIGYTF.

V is TRBV5-1 and J is TRBJ1-6, with D uncertain. The germline V gene encodes CDR1 SGHRS and CDR2 YFSETQ. CDR3 length equals 14 residues. With 2 bases removed from V and 5 bases from J, the gap between germline ends came to 8 bases. The CDR3, as DNA: TGCGCCAGCAGCTTAGGAGGGAATAATTCACCCCTCCACTTT. Translating gives CASSLGGNNSPLHF.

Here the CDR3 reads CASSLDNGIYGYTF. The CDR3 DNA reads TGTGCCAGCAGCTTAGATAACGGGATCTATGGCTACACCTTC. V and J are TRBV11-3 and TRBJ1-2; D not certain. V was cut by 0 bases and J by 4 bases, with 9 bases left in between. CDR1 is SGHNT, CDR2 YENEEA, per germline. The CDR3 totals 14 residues.

V gene TRBV19 combines with J gene TRBJ2-2; TRBD2 agrees at 11 bases. The V gene's germline CDR1 is LNHDA and CDR2 SQIVND (reference sequence). With V trimmed by 5 bases and J by 4 bases, 15 bases remained unmatched. There are 19 residues in the CDR3. The CDR3 is CASSSRGSGGAWGTGELFF. The CDR3 nucleotides are TGTGCCAGTAGTTCCCGGGGTAGCGGGGGGGCCTGGGGCACCGGGGAGCTGTTTTTT.

The chain has TRBV24-1 and TRBJ2-5; a weak D match, TRBD2 (7 bases). This CDR3 has 12 residues. Germline-derived CDR1 and CDR2 are KGHDR and SFDVKD. V was shortened by 4 bases and J by 9 bases, with 11 bases between the two germline ends. In DNA form, the CDR3 reads TGTGCCACCAGTGAGGGGGGGCAGGCCCAGTACTTC. Translating gives CATSEGGQAQYF.

The chain employs TRBV29-1 and TRBJ2-7; possible D gene TRBD2, 5 bases. The germline V and J ends were trimmed by 7 bases and 5 bases, with 18 bases remaining between them. The CDR3 spans 13 residues. CDR1 and CDR2 (germline): SQVTM, ANQGSEA. This CDR3 reads CSAEGLTTHEQYF. The CDR3 nucleotides are TGCAGCGCTGAGGGCCTCACCACTCACGAGCAGTACTTC.

The chain links TRBV9 to TRBJ2-3; D is unresolved. Germline loops: CDR1 SGDLS, CDR2 YYNGEE. The V end was cut by 2 bases, the J end by 6 bases, with 4 bases between. This CDR3 contains 11 residues. Here the CDR3 reads CASSVGDTQYF. The CDR3 DNA reads as TGTGCCAGCAGCGTCGGGGATACGCAGTATTTT.

The rearrangement uses TRBV30 and TRBJ2-4; 9 positions agree with TRBD1. Germline V CDR1 and CDR2: GTSNPN, SVGIG (reference sequence). The V gene end was trimmed by 5 bases and the J gene end by 2 bases; junction bases not matched to a gene: 7. This CDR3 is 15 amino acids long. The CDR3 protein is CAWGAGTGSKNIQYF. CDR3 coding DNA: TGTGCCTGGGGGGCGGGGACAGGGTCCAAAAACATTCAGTACTTC. Full variable domain (outside the CDR3, taken from reference TRBV30 and TRBJ2-4): SQTIHQWPATLVQPVGSPLSLECTVEGTSNPNLYWYRQAAGRGLQLLFYSVGIGQISSEVPQNLSASRPQDRQFILSSKKLLLSDSGFYLCAWGAGTGSKNIQYFGAGTRLSVL.

This chain connects TRBV30 to TRBJ2-5; 11 nucleotides align to TRBD1. The V and J ends lost 3 bases and 4 bases, in that order; junction bases with no gene match: 7. Germline assignment: CDR1 GTSNPN and CDR2 SVGIG (reference sequence). The CDR3 has 15 amino acids. CDR3: CAWSGDRGRRETQYF. DNA for the CDR3: TGTGCCTGGAGCGGGGACAGGGGGAGGCGAGAGACCCAGTACTTC.

A few counts support this clone. The chain has TRBV7-2 and TRBJ1-5; 10 nucleotides line up with TRBD1. Trimming at V came to 5 bases and at J to 8 bases, leaving 9 bases not matched to a gene. This CDR3 has 15 residues. The V gene's germline CDR1 is SGHTA and CDR2 FQGNSA. The CDR3 bases are TGTGCCAGCAGCAAAGCGGACAGGGGGGATGAGCCCCAGCATTTT. Translation: CASSKADRGDEPQHF.

This clone was detected only a few times. The gene calls are TRBV19 and TRBJ1-6, with 7 positions matching TRBD1. The CDR3 is made up of 12 amino acids. The junction had 8 bases not matched to a gene; V was cut back by 7 bases and J by 14 bases. Germline CDR1 is LNHDA and CDR2 is SQIVND (reference sequence). In nucleotides, the CDR3 is TGTGCCAGTAACGGACAGGTAGGATCCCTCCACTTT. This gives the protein CASNGQVGSLHF.

This clone was seen just once. The V call is TRBV12-3 or TRBV12-4, the J call TRBJ2-1, with D uncertain. V lost 6 bases, J lost 10 bases, and 10 bases lay in between. The CDR3 runs to 11 residues. CDR3 nucleotides: TGTGCCAGCAGCGAATCGGAGGAGCAGTTCTTC. Translation gives CASSESEEQFF.

This chain connects TRBV11-2 to TRBJ2-1; tentative D call: TRBD1 (6 bases). The CDR3 covers 16 residues. Trimming removed 5 bases at V and 3 bases at J, with 17 bases between. Germline V gene sequence: CDR1 SGHAT, CDR2 FQNNGV. This CDR3 is CASSLTGRSGYNEQFF. In nucleotides, the CDR3 is TGTGCCAGCAGCCTGACAGGCCGGTCGGGCTACAATGAGCAGTTCTTC. The full variable domain, its missing parts supplied by reference TRBV11-2 and TRBJ2-1, is EAGVAQSPRYKIIEKRQSVAFWCNPISGHATLYWYQQILGQGPKLLIQFQNNGVVDDSQLPKDRFSAERLKGVDSTLKIQPAKLEDSAVYLCASSLTGRSGYNEQFFGPGTRLTVL.

CDR3 coding DNA: TGTGCCAGCATCCCCAGCGGGCGGGATGAGCAGTTCTTC. This gives the protein CASIPSGRDEQFF. The chain combines TRBV2 with TRBJ2-1; tentative D call: TRBD2 (6 bases). The CDR3 totals 13 residues. Trimming removed 7 bases at V and 8 bases at J, with 15 bases between. Germline-derived CDR1 and CDR2 are SNHLY and FYNNEI.

This clone appeared once. The rearrangement links TRBV5-1 to TRBJ2-5; perhaps TRBD1 as D (5 bases). V shed 0 bases and J shed 3 bases, with 12 bases lying between them. Germline V gene sequence: CDR1 SGHRS, CDR2 YFSETQ. The CDR3 has 15 amino acids. CDR3 protein: CASSLGSRVKETQYF. The CDR3 DNA reads as TGCGCCAGCAGCTTGGGCTCCAGGGTTAAAGAGACCCAGTACTTC. The full variable domain, with the rest looked up from reference TRBV5-1 and TRBJ2-5, is KAGVTQTPRYLIKTRGQQVTLSCSPISGHRSVSWYQQTPGQGLQFLFEYFSETQRNKGNFPGRFSGRQFSNSRSEMNVSTLELGDSALYLCASSLGSRVKETQYFGPGTRLLVL.

The J gene is TRBJ1-5, the V gene TRBV28, with 10 nucleotides matching TRBD1. Germline-derived CDR1 and CDR2 are MDHEN and SYDVKM. The length of the CDR3 is 14 residues. With V trimmed by 5 bases and J by 9 bases, 7 bases remained unmatched. In DNA form, the CDR3 reads TGTGCCAGCAGTCTTCCGGGACAGGGGCGGCCCCAGCATTTT. Its translation is CASSLPGQGRPQHF.